This is a list of T cell receptor beta chains from one sample in a study of OX40 agonist ivuxolimab in advanced cancers. The assay was immunoSEQ multiplex PCR, and TCRdb's table has in-frame clones only and misses some. The sample carries around 37,000 clones, more than 75% recorded once. Sequencing was performed on CD4+ or CD8+ T cells sorted from blood, taken in a trial of the OX40 agonist ivuxolimab. The receptors come from an adult with an advanced solid tumor such as melanoma, head and neck, liver or kidney cancer. CDR3s include the opening cysteine and the closing phenylalanine or tryptophan. D genes are given only for firm matches. Only some rows state a clone size, as once, few, many or a class for expanded clones.

J gene	V gene	D gene	clone size	CDR3 length	CDR3 protein	CDR3 DNA
TRBJ1-1	TRBV9	NA	NA	13	CASSPVGQGMTFF	TGTGCCAGCAGCCCCGTGGGCCAGGGTATGACTTTCTTT
TRBJ1-1	TRBV28	NA	NA	14	CASSFSPLRTEAFF	TGTGCCAGCAGTTTTTCGCCTCTCAGGACTGAAGCTTTCTTT
TRBJ2-5	TRBV5-4	NA	NA	13	CASTGHVRETQYF	TGTGCCAGCACGGGACACGTGAGGGAGACCCAGTACTTC
TRBJ2-2	TRBV7-9	NA	NA	15	CASSLVGGMAGELFF	TGTGCCAGCAGCTTGGTGGGGGGCATGGCCGGGGAGCTGTTTTTT
TRBJ1-5	TRBV7-9	NA	NA	14	CASSLPSGDQPQHF	TGTGCCAGCAGCCTCCCCTCCGGCGATCAGCCCCAGCATTTT
TRBJ1-6	TRBV27	TRBD1	NA	16	CASSPGQLHYNSPLHF	TGTGCCAGCAGTCCGGGACAGCTGCACTATAATTCACCCCTCCACTTT
TRBJ1-1	TRBV5-8	NA	NA	12	CASSPGGTEAFF	TGTGCCAGCAGCCCTGGGGGCACTGAAGCTTTCTTT
TRBJ2-7	TRBV7-9	TRBD1	NA	14	CASSLGGQVNEQYF	TGTGCCAGCAGCTTAGGGGGACAGGTCAACGAGCAGTACTTC
TRBJ2-3	TRBV18	NA	NA	17	CASSSSQTGPGTDTQYF	TGTGCCAGCTCATCCTCGCAAACGGGGCCAGGCACAGATACGCAGTATTTT
TRBJ2-1	TRBV28	NA	medium-sized	11	CASSFSNEQFF	TGTGCCAGCAGTTTTAGCAATGAGCAGTTCTTC
TRBJ2-1	TRBV6-5	NA	NA	13	CASSYEGGGEQFF	TGTGCCAGCAGTTACGAGGGTGGCGGTGAGCAGTTCTTC
TRBJ2-1	TRBV5-8	TRBD1	NA	15	CASSEGTASYNEQFF	TGTGCCAGCAGCGAGGGGACAGCCTCCTACAATGAGCAGTTCTTC
TRBJ2-7	TRBV5-5	TRBD2	NA	14	CASSPSGSYHEQYF	TGTGCCAGCAGCCCCAGCGGGAGTTATCACGAGCAGTACTTC
TRBJ1-1	TRBV7-9	NA	NA	14	CASSLVQGYTEAFF	TGTGCCAGCAGCTTAGTTCAAGGGTACACTGAAGCTTTCTTT
TRBJ2-7	TRBV28	TRBD2	NA	15	CASSSPRGDPYEQYF	TGTGCCAGCAGTTCCCCCCGGGGGGACCCTTACGAGCAGTACTTC
TRBJ2-3	TRBV7-3	NA	NA	13	CASSLTGTDTQYF	TGTGCCAGCAGCTTAACAGGCACAGATACGCAGTATTTT
TRBJ2-1	TRBV5-6	NA	NA	17	CASSLSSTHSSYNEQFF	TGTGCCAGCAGCTTGAGTTCTACCCATAGCTCCTACAATGAGCAGTTCTTC
TRBJ1-2	TRBV5-6	NA	NA	13	CASSLQNNYGYTF	TGTGCCAGCAGCTTGCAGAATAACTATGGCTACACCTTC
TRBJ2-4	TRBV6-4	NA	NA	16	CASSDKRRLAKNIQYF	TGTGCCAGCAGTGATAAACGGCGGCTAGCCAAAAACATTCAGTACTTC
TRBJ2-7	TRBV7-2	NA	NA	13	CASSPGQSYEQYF	TGTGCCAGCAGCCCGGGCCAATCCTACGAGCAGTACTTC
TRBJ2-7	TRBV5-6	TRBD2	NA	13	CASSLWEGPEQYF	TGTGCCAGCAGCTTGTGGGAGGGCCCCGAGCAGTACTTC
TRBJ2-1	TRBV29-1	TRBD2	NA	16	CSVVGLAGTIYNEQFF	TGCAGCGTTGTGGGACTAGCGGGAACAATCTACAATGAGCAGTTCTTC
TRBJ1-6	TRBV5-4	NA	NA	12	CASSAGSSPLHF	TGTGCCAGCAGCGCAGGGTCCTCACCCCTCCACTTT
TRBJ2-3	TRBV10-2	TRBD2	NA	19	CASSELGLAGAPRGGTQYF	TGCGCCAGCAGTGAGTTGGGACTAGCGGGAGCACCGAGGGGAGGTACGCAGTATTTT
TRBJ2-2	TRBV18	TRBD1	NA	18	CASSLTYPGQGNTGELFF	TGTGCCAGCTCACTAACTTATCCTGGACAGGGGAACACCGGGGAGCTGTTTTTT
TRBJ2-2	TRBV27	NA	NA	16	CASSLWVASGTGELFF	TGTGCCAGCAGTTTATGGGTAGCGTCGGGGACCGGGGAGCTGTTTTTT
TRBJ2-7	TRBV6-6	NA	NA	15	CASSYSSFGPYEQYF	TGTGCCAGCAGTTACTCCTCGTTCGGGCCCTACGAGCAGTACTTC
TRBJ1-2	TRBV7-3	NA	NA	15	CASSFSGGAGYGYTF	TGTGCCAGCAGCTTTTCCGGGGGCGCTGGCTATGGCTACACCTTC
TRBJ2-1	TRBV27	TRBD2	once	14	CASSWAGGTNEQFF	TGTGCCAGCAGTTGGGCGGGAGGGACGAATGAGCAGTTCTTC